This T cell receptor (beta chain) was found in a study of identical twins. Study-level findings and limits: Sequences that were out-of-frame, alpha and twin-shared displayed an excess of low generation probability. Monozygotic twins shared more out-of-frame TCR alpha than recombination models predicted.

The CDR3 has 15 amino acids. Trimming took off 4 bases at V and 1 base at J, with 13 bases between the two ends. Germline CDR1 is MGHRA and CDR2 is YSYEKL. Each CDR3 protein is one row after TCRdb ran MiXCR on the 5' RACE reads. The table has hundreds of thousands of distinct CDR3 sequences, roughly an eighth seen once; the top ten hold about 1.6%. This clonotype was counted only a few times. Its target is unknown. A further study also used this sample, focusing on yellow fever vaccine responses in identical twins.

The V gene is TRBV4-1, the J gene TRBJ1-1; D is undetermined. The sample taken for sequencing was PBMCs. The sequence was collected from a woman between 18 and 30 years old in good health. CDR3 in amino acids: CASSPPGMPNTEAFF. DNA for the CDR3: TGCGCCAGCAGCCCCCCGGGTATGCCGAACACTGAAGCTTTCTTT.